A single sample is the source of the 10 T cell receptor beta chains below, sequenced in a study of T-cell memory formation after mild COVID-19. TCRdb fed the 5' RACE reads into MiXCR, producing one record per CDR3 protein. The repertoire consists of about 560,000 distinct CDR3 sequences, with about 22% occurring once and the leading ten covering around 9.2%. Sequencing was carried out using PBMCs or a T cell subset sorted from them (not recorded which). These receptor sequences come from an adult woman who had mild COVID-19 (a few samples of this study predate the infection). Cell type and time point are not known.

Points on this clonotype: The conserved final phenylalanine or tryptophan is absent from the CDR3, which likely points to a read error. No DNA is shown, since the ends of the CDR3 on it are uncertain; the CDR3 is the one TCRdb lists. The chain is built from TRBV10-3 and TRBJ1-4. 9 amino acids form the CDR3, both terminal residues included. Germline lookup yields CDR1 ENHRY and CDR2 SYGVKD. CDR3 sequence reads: CAIRGTSQV.

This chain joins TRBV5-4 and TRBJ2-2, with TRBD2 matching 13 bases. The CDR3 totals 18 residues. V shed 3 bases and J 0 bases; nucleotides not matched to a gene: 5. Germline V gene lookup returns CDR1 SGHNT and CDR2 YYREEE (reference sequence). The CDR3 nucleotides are TGTGCCAGCAGCTCGGGACTAGCGGGGCCGGCGAACACCGGGGAGCTGTTTTTT. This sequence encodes CASSSGLAGPANTGELFF.

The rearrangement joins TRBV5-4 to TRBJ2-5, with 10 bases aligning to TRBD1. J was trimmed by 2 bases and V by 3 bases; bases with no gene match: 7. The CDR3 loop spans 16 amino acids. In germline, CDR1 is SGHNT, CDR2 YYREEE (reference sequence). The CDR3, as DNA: TGTGCCAGCAGCTCCCGGGACAGGGGAGGGCAAGAGACCCAGTACTTC. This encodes CASSSRDRGGQETQYF.

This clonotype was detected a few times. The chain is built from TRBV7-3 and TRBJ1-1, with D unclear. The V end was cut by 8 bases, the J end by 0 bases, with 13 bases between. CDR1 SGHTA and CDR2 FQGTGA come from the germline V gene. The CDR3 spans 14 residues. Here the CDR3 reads CASCEASLNTEAFF. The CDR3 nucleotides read TGTGCCAGCTGTGAGGCGTCTTTGAACACTGAAGCTTTCTTT.

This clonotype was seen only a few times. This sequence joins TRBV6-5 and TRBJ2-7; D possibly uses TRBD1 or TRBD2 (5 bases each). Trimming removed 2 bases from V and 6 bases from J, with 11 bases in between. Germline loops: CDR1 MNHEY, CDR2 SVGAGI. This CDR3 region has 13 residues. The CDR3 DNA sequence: TGTGCCAGCAGTTACGGGGACGATCGCGAGCAGTACTTC. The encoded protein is CASSYGDDREQYF.

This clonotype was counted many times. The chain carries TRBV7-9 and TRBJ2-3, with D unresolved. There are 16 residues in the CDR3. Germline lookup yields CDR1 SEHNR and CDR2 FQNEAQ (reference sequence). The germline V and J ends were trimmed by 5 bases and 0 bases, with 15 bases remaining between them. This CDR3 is CASSRSYSASTDTQYF. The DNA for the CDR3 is TGTGCCAGCAGCCGCTCCTACAGCGCTAGCACAGATACGCAGTATTTT.

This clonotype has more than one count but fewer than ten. The CDR3 DNA follows: TGTGCCAGCAGTGCCACAGAGAACACTGAAGCTTTCTTT. Its protein product is CASSATENTEAFF. This sequence joins TRBV6-5 and TRBJ1-1; no clear D gene. CDR3 length: 13 amino acids. Germline V gene sequence: CDR1 MNHEY, CDR2 SVGAGI. V gave up 5 bases and J gave up 1 base, with 8 bases separating them.

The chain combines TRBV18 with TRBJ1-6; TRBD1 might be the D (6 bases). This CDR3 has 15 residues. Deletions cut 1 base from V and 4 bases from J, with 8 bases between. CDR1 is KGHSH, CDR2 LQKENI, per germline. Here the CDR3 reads CASSPLGQYNSPLHF. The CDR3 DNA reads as TGTGCCAGCTCACCACTTGGACAGTATAATTCACCCCTCCACTTT.

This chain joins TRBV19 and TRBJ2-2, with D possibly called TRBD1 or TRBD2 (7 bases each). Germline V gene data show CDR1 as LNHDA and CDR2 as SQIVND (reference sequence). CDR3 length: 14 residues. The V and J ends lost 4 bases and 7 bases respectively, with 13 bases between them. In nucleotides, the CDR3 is TGTGCCAGTAGTAACAGGGGAGGGGTCGGGGAGCTGTTTTTT. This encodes CASSNRGGVGELFF.

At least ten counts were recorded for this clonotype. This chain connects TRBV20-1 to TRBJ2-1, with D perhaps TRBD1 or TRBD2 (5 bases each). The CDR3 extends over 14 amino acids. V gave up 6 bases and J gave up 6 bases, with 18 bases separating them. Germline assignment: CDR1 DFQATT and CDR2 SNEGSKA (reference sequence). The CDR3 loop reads CSAPGSLGGNEQFF. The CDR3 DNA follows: TGCAGTGCCCCAGGGTCGTTAGGAGGCAATGAGCAGTTCTTC.